The entry below describes one TCR beta chain. It lacks a known antigen. Base qualities are not recorded, but no much larger clone differs from it by a single base. Library prep was done by 5' RACE. Instrument used: Illumina HiSeq 2500. The second PCR ran for roughly 6 to 11 cycles and used a J-beta primer mix along with a sample-barcoded 5' primer. A template-switch 5' adaptor carrying 12 random nucleotides introduced a unique molecular identifier onto each TCR beta cDNA molecule. Each sample yielded at least 2.5 million CDR3-containing paired-end reads. First-strand cDNA synthesis was performed from all RNA using the Mint cDNA synthesis kit, with priming by a TRBC-specific oligonucleotide. All cDNA was treated with uracil-DNA glycosylase and then went through a first 18-cycle PCR with the universal primers M1SS and BC2_uni_R. As for the authors' bioinformatics: Each sample was normalized by randomly selecting 1 million high-quality reads, each carrying a distinct molecular identifier. Reads sharing molecular identifiers were discarded rather than binned into consensus sequences. MiTCR, with a Q25 quality threshold and the strictest error-elimination algorithm, was used for CDR3 identification, clonotype clustering and error correction. A nonparametric unseen species model using Euler transformation provided a lower-bound estimate of total TCR beta diversity. TCRdb reanalyzed the raw reads on its own, using fastp at Q25 for trimming and MiXCR for clone calling, and kept in-frame beta chains. Each CDR3 protein appears once, grouped with its most common genes and DNA. TCRdb's processing, not the authors', yielded these V and J calls. Across this sample there are roughly 790,000 distinct CDR3 sequences, with approximately 43% seen only once. Jointly, the top ten make up roughly 19% of the sample.

These data originate in a study of blood T cells in healthy people across ages (dated by TCRdb to between 2014 and 2017). Concerning the study at large: Template switching captured roughly one uniquely barcoded TCR beta cDNA molecule per two T cells in model experiments. To track age-related changes in TCR beta repertoire diversity, the study relied on deep sequencing normalized with unique cDNA molecular identifiers. The donors were split into four age groups: young (average about 15 years), middle-aged (around 40), aged (more than 55) and long-lived (more than 80). Donors of different ages were randomly distributed across sequencing lanes to avoid experimental bias. The study analyzed two additional independent replicas of 1 million unique cDNA reads from the same blood draw for two donors, one aged 18 to 30 and one aged 80 or older. On the study overall, not on this receptor specifically: The percentage of naive T cells measured by flow cytometry correlated strongly with observed TCR beta diversity. Donor CMV infection status was unknown, potentially confounding age-related changes in expanded clonotypes. Observed TCR beta diversity per million T cells fell roughly linearly with age, and a significant reduction was already apparent by age about 43. The long-lived group showed more naive CD4+ T cells, fewer expanded clones and increased TCR diversity than the aged group, suggesting age selection. Because profiling used bulk unsorted PBMCs, naive and antigen-experienced compartments could not be compared conclusively. Estimates of total diversity from one million sequenced T cells were regarded as lower bounds and underestimates.

Systemically healthy Caucasian individuals from Russia, 35 to 50 in total and aged roughly 6 to 100 years, were included as donors. Each donor gave approximately 10 milliliters of peripheral blood, collected into EDTA-treated Vacutainer tubes. Ficoll-Paque density-gradient centrifugation was used to isolate PBMCs, with at least 6.5 million per sample. Trizol reagent was used to extract total RNA from the PBMCs, yielding at least 5.5 micrograms per sample. For every donor, an aliquot of PBMCs went through flow cytometry to measure the percentages of naive CD45RAhigh/CD27high T cells. Based on the germline V gene, the CDR1 and CDR2 sequences are LGHNA and YSLEER. V was cut back by 3 bases and J by 5 bases, leaving a gap of 13 bases between them. Including cysteine and phenylalanine, the CDR3 has 14 amino acids. CDR3 DNA only is kept here, 42 bases in frame from base 1.

The chain was built from TRBV4-3 and TRBJ1-2, with an unclear D gene assignment. The specimen sequenced was blood. The receptor was derived from a woman aged 55 to 70 in good health. The CDR3 reads as follows: CASSQARGSYGYTF. The sequence in DNA is TGCGCCAGCAGCCAGGCACGAGGGTCGTATGGCTACACCTTC.